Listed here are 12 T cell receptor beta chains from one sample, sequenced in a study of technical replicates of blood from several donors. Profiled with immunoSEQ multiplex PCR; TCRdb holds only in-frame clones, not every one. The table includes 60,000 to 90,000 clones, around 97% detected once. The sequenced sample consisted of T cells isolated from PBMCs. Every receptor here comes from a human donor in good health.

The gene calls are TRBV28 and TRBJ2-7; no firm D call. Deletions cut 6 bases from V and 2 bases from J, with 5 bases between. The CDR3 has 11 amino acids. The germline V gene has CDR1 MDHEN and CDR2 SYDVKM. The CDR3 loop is CASRATYEQYF. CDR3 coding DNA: TGTGCCAGCAGGGCAACCTACGAGCAGTACTTC.

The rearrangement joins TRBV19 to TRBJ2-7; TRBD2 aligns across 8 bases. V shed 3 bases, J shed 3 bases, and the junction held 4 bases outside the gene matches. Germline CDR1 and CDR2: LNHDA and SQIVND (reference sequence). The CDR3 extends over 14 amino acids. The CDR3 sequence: CASSIGTSYYEQYF. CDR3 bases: TGTGCCAGTAGTATTGGGACTAGTTACTACGAGCAGTACTTC.

The CDR3 DNA sequence: TGCGCCAGCAGCTCAGACACCAAGAGAGCCTACGAGCAGTACTTC. It codes for CASSSDTKRAYEQYF. The rearrangement links TRBV5-1 to TRBJ2-7, with unresolved D. In germline, CDR1 is SGHRS, CDR2 YFSETQ. Trimming took 3 bases from V and 2 from J, leaving 15 bases between them. CDR3 length equals 15 residues.

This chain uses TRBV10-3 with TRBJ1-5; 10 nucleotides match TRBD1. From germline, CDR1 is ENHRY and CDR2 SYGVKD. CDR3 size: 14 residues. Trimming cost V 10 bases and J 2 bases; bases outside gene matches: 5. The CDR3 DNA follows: TGTGCCACCTGGACAGGGGGTGGCAATCAGCCCCAGCATTTT. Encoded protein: CATWTGGGNQPQHF.

CDR3 DNA: TGTGCCAGTAGTCCTCGACAGGGGTGGACAGATACGCAGTATTTT. This gives the protein CASSPRQGWTDTQYF. The chain carries TRBV19 and TRBJ2-3, with 8 bases fitting TRBD1. Germline assignment: CDR1 LNHDA and CDR2 SQIVND (reference sequence). The V gene end was trimmed by 5 bases and the J gene end by 3 bases; junction bases not matched to a gene: 7. The CDR3 is 15 amino acids.

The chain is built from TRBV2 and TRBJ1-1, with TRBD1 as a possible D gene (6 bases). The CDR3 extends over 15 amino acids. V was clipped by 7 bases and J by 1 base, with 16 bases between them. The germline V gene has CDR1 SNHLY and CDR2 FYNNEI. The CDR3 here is CASNRETGQNTEAFF. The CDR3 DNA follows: TGTGCCAGCAACAGGGAAACAGGTCAGAACACTGAAGCTTTCTTT.

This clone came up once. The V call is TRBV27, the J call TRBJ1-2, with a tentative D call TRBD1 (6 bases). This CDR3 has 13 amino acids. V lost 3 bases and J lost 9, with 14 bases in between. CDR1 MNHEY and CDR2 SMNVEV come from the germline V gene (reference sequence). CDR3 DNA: TGTGCCAGCAGTTTCTCACAGGGCGGCAGCTACACCTTC. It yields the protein CASSFSQGGSYTF.

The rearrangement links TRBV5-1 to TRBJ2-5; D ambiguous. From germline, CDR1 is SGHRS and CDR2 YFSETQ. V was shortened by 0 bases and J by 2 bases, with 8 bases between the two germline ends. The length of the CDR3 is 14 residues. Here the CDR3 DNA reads TGCGCCAGCAGCTTGGATCCAAATCAAGAGACCCAGTACTTC. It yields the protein CASSLDPNQETQYF. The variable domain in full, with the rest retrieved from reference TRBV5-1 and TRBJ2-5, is KAGVTQTPRYLIKTRGQQVTLSCSPISGHRSVSWYQQTPGQGLQFLFEYFSETQRNKGNFPGRFSGRQFSNSRSEMNVSTLELGDSALYLCASSLDPNQETQYFGPGTRLLVL.

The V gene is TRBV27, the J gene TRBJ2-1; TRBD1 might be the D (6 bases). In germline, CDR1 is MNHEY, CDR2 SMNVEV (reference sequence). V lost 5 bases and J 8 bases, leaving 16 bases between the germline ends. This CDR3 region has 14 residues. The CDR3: CASSLRGPGDEQFF. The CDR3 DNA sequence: TGTGCCAGCAGTCTCAGGGGTCCAGGCGATGAGCAGTTCTTC.

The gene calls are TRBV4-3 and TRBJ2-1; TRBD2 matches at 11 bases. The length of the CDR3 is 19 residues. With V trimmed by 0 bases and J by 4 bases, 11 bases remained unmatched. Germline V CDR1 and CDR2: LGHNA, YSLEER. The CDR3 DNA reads TGCGCCAGCAGCCAAGAGTCACTAGCGGGAGAAGGGGGTTACAATGAGCAGTTCTTC. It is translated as CASSQESLAGEGGYNEQFF.

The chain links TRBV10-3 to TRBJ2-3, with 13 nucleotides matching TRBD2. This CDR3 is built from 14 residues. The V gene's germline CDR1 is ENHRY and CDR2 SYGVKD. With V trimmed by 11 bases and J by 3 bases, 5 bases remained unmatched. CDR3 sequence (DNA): TGTGCCGCCAGGACTAGCGGGGGAACAGATACGCAGTATTTT. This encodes CAARTSGGTDTQYF.

This CDR3 is CASSLGGTGSYNYGYTF. DNA for the CDR3: TGCGCCAGCAGCTTGGGCGGGACAGGGAGCTATAACTATGGCTACACCTTC. The genes are TRBV5-1 and TRBJ1-2; 9 bases fit TRBD1. V lost 0 bases and J lost 1; bases outside the gene matches: 7. Germline-derived CDR1 and CDR2 are SGHRS and YFSETQ. This CDR3 has 17 residues.